The clone carrying this TCR beta chain has a handful of counts. From RNA transcripts, TCR beta CDR3 regions were amplified. HTBI primers were employed in a first-round RT-PCR of the TCR CDR3. TCRdb re-analysed the multiplex PCR reads in MiXCR, keeping a single row per CDR3 protein. The sample has around 520,000 distinct CDR3 sequences, approximately 25% seen once; the top ten hold about 10%. This entry is derived from a study of T cells in Graves' hyperthyroidism and ophthalmopathy. Patients affected by ophthalmopathy presented a Clinical Activity Score of at least 3, a NOSPECS grade of at least 4, and disease duration below 3 months. The CDR3 totals 14 residues. The V end was cut by 5 bases, the J end by 3 bases, with 14 bases between. Germline CDR1 and CDR2: SGHNT and YYREEE (reference sequence).

This TCR came from a woman aged 25 to 39 with Graves' ophthalmopathy. J is TRBJ1-2 and V is TRBV5-4; weak D call: TRBD1 (6 bases). Source material: blood. The CDR3 region has the DNA TGTGCCAGCAGGGAAATTGGGGGCGACTATGGCTACACCTTC. The encoded protein is CASREIGGDYGYTF.